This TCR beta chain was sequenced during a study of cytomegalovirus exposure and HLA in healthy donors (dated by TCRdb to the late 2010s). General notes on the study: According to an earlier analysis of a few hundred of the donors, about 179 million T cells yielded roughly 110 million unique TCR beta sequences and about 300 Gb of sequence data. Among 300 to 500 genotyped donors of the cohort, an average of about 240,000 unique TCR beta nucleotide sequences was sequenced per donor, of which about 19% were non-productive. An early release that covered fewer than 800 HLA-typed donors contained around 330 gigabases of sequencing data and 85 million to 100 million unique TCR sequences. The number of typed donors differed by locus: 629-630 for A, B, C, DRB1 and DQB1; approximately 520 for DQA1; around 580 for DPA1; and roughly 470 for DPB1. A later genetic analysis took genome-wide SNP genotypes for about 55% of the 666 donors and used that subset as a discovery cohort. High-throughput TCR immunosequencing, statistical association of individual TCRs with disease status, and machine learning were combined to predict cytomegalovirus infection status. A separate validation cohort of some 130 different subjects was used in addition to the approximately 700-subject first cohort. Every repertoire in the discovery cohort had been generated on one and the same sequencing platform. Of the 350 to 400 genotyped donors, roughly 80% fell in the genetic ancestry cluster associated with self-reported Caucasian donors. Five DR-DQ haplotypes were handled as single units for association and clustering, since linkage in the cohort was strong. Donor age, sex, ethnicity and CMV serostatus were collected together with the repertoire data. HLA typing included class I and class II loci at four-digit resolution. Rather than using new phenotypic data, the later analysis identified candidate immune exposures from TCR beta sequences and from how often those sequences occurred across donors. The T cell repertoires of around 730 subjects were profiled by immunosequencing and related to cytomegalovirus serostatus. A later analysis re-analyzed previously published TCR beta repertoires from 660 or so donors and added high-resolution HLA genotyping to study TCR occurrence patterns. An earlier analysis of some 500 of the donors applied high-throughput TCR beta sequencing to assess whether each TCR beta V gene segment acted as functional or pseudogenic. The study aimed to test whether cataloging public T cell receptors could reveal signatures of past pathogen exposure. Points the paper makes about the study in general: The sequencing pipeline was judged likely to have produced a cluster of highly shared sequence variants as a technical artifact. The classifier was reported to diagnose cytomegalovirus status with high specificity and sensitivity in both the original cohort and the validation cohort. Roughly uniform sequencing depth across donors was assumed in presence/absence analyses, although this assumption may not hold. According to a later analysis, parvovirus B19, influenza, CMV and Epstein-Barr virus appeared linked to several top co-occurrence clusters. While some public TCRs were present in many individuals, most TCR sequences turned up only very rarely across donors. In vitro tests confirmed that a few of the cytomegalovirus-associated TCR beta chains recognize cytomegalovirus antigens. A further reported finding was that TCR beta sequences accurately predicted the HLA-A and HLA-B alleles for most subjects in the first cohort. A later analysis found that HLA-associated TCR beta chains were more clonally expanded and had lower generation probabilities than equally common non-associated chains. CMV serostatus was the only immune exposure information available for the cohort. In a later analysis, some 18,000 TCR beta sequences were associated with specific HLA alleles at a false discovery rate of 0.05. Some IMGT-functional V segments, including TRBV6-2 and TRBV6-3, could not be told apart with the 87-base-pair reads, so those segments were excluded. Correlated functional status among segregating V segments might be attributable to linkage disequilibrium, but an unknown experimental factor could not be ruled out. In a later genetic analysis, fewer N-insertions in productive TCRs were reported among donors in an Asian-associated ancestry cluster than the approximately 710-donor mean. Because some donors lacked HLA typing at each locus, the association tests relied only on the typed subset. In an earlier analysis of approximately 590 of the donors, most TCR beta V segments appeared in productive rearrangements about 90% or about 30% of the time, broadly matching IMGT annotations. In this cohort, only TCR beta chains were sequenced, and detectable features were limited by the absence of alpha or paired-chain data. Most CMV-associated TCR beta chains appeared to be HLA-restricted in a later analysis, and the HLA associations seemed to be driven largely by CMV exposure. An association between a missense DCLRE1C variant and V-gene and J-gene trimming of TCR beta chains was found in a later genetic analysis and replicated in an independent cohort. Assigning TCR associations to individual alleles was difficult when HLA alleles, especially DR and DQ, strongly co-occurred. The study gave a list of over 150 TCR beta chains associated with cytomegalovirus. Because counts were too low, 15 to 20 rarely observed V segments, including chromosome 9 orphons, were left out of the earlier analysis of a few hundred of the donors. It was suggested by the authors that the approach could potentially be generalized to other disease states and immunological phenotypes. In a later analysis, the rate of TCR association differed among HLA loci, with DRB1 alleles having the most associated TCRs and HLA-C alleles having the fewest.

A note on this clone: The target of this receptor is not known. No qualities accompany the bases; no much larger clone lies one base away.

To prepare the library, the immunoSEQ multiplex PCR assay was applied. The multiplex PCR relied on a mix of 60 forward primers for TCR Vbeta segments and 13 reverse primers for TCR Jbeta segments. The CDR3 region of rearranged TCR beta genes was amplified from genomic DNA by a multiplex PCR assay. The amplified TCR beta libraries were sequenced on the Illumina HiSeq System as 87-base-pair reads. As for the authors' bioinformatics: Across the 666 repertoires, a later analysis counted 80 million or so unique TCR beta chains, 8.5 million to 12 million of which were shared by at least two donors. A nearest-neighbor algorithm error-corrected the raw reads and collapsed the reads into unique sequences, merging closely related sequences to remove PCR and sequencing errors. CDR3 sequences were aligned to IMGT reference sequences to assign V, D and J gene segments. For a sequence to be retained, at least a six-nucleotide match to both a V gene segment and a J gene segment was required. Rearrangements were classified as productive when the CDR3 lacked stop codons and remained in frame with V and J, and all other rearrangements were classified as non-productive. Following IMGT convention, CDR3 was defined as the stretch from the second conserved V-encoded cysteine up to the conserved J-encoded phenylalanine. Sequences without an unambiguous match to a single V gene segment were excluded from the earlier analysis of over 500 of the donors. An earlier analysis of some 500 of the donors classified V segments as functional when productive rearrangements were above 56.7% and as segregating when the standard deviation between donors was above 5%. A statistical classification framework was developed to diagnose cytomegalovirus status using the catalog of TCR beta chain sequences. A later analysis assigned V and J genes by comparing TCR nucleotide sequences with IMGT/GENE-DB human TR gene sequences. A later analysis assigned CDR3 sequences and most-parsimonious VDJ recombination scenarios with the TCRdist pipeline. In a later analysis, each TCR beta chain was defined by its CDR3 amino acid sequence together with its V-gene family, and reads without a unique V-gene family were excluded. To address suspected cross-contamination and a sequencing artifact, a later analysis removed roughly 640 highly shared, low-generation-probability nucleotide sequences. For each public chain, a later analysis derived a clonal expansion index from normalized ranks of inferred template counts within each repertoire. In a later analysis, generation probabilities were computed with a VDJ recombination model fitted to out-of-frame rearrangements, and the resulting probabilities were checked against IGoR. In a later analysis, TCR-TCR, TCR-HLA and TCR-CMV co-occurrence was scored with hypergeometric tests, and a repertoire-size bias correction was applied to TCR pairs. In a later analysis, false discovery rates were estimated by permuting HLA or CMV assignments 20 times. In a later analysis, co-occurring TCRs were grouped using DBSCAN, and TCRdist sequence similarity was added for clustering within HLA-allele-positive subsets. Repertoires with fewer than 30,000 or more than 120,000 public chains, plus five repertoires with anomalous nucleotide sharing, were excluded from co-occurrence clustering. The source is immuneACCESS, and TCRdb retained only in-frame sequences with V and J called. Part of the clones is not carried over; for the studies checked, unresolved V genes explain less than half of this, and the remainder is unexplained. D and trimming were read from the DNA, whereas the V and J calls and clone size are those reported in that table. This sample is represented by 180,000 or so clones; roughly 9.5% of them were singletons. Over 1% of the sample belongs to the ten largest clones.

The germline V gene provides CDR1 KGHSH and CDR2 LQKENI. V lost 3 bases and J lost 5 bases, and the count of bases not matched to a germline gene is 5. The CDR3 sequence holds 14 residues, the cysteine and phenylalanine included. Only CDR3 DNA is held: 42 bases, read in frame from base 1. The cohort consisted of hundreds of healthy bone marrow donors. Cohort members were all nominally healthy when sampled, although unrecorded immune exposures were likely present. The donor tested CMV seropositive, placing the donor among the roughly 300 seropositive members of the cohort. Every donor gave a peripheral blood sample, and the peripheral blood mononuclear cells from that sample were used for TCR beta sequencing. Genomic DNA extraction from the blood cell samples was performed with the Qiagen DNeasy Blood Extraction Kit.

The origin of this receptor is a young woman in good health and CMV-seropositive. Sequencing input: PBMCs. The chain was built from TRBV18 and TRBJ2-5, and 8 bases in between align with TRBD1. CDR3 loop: CASSPGQGQETQYF. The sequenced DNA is TGTGCCAGCTCACCCGGACAGGGACAGGAGACCCAGTACTTC.